The entry below gives a single T cell receptor beta chain sequence along with its context. TCRdb's table, derived via immunoSEQ multiplex PCR, lists solely in-frame clones and lacks some. Of 110,000 to 150,000 clones listed, about 94% were seen once; the top ten hold less than 2%. The sample originates from a study of cytomegalovirus exposure and HLA in healthy donors. The germline CDR1 and CDR2 sequences are ENHRY and SYGVKD. Trimming left V 0 bases short and J 4 bases short, with 16 bases between. This CDR3 has 16 amino acids. The chain couples TRBV10-3 to TRBJ2-7; a possible D gene is TRBD1 (5 bases). The receptor's source is a man younger than 30 in good health and CMV-seropositive. The sample consisted of PBMCs. The CDR3 protein is CAISESQGLVRYEQYF. The CDR3 DNA reads as TGTGCCATCAGTGAGTCGCAGGGTCTCGTGAGGTACGAGCAGTACTTC.